The 10 T cell receptor beta chains below come from one sample, sequenced in a study of beta chain features in type 1 diabetes. Expressed TCRB transcripts were sequenced, since all the RNA that had been isolated was reverse transcribed. Produced via immunoSEQ multiplex PCR; TCRdb's table is partial and in-frame only. This table has about 320,000 clones, roughly 15% appearing once. Sample: central memory CD4+ T cells from blood. The receptors were sampled from a man aged 30 to 39 in good health.

The V gene is TRBV2, the J gene TRBJ2-7; D uncertain. Trimming took 1 base from V and 3 from J, leaving 4 bases between them. The germline CDR1 and CDR2 sequences are SNHLY and FYNNEI. The CDR3 runs 12 residues. The CDR3 nucleotides are TGTGCCAGCAGTGAAGGCGGCTACGAGCAGTACGTC. Amino acid sequence: CASSEGGYEQYV.

J is TRBJ2-7 and V is TRBV27; 12 nucleotides agree with TRBD1. V lost 7 bases to trimming and J lost 1 base; unmatched junction nucleotides: 5. Germline V gene data show CDR1 as MNHEY and CDR2 as SMNVEV (reference sequence). This CDR3 has 15 amino acids. CDR3 nucleotides: TGTGCCAGCACTCCGGGACAGGGGGCGTCCTACGAGCAGTACGTC. This codes for CASTPGQGASYEQYV.

The chain carries TRBV29-1 and TRBJ2-5; TRBD2 matches 12 bases. V was clipped by 6 bases and J by 4 bases; unmatched bases: 9. The CDR3 has 15 amino acids. Germline V gives CDR1 SQVTM, CDR2 ANQGSEA. The CDR3 region has the DNA TGCAGCGTCCCAGTCGGACTAGCGGGGCCAGAGACCCAGTACTTC. Translating it yields CSVPVGLAGPETQYF.

This rearrangement joins TRBV6-1 to TRBJ1-2; perhaps TRBD1 as D (5 bases). The CDR3 spans 16 residues. Germline loops: CDR1 MNHNS, CDR2 SASEGT. V shed 4 bases and J shed 2 bases, with 17 bases lying between them. CDR3 in DNA: TGTGCCAGCAGTGCCCCTTGGGGGTCGGGAAACTATGGCTACACCTTC. Its protein product is CASSAPWGSGNYGYTF.

This clone was recorded a few times. The chain uses TRBV2 and TRBJ2-1; maybe TRBD2 (6 bases). Trimming removed 6 bases at V and 0 bases at J, with 24 bases between. The CDR3 is 19 residues long. In germline, CDR1 is SNHLY, CDR2 FYNNEI. The CDR3 bases are TGTGCCAGCAGCAGTCCCCGCTCGGGCGGGAAGAGCTCCTACAATGAGCAGTTCTTC. It is translated as CASSSPRSGGKSSYNEQFF. The whole variable domain, filled in from reference TRBV2 and TRBJ2-1, reads EPEVTQTPSHQVTQMGQEVILRCVPISNHLYFYWYRQILGQKVEFLVSFYNNEISEKSEIFDDQFSVERPDGSNFTLKIRSTKLEDSAMYFCASSSPRSGGKSSYNEQFFGPGTRLTVL.

This clone was counted a few times. The chain joins TRBV15 to TRBJ1-5; D is uncertain. The length of the CDR3 is 13 residues. Germline CDR1 is LNHNV and CDR2 is YYDKDF (reference sequence). The V gene lost 4 bases and the J gene lost 4 bases, with 8 bases spanning the gap. The CDR3 DNA reads TGTGCCACCAGCAAAGACGGGAATCAGCCCCAGCATTTT. Amino acid sequence: CATSKDGNQPQHF.

The chain couples TRBV7-7 to TRBJ2-5; D assignment may be TRBD1 or TRBD2 (5 bases each). Germline V CDR1 and CDR2: SSHAT, FNYEAQ (reference sequence). Deletions cut 5 bases from V and 3 bases from J, with 16 bases between. The CDR3 length is 15 residues. CDR3 loop: CASSRDGLFEETQYF. The CDR3 DNA follows: TGTGCCAGCAGCCGGGACGGCCTTTTCGAAGAGACCCAGTACTTC.

The chain recombines TRBV19 with TRBJ1-1, with D perhaps matching TRBD1 (5 bases). Trimming pared 6 bases from V and 1 base from J, leaving 12 bases between. The CDR3 consists of 14 residues. The germline V gene encodes CDR1 LNHDA and CDR2 SQIVND (reference sequence). In nucleotides, the CDR3 is TGTGCCAGTAGGACAAACAGGAAGAACACTGAAGCTTTCTTT. This encodes CASRTNRKNTEAFF.

A word on this clone: Distinct nucleotide sequences in the sample also encode this CDR3. This sequence joins TRBV2 and TRBJ1-2; D possibly corresponds to TRBD1 (6 bases). Germline loops: CDR1 SNHLY, CDR2 FYNNEI. The germline V and J ends were trimmed by 1 base and 4 bases, with 7 bases remaining between them. The CDR3 runs to 13 residues. In DNA form, the CDR3 reads TGTGCCAGCAGTGAAGGGACAGTCTATGGCTACACCTTC. This gives the protein CASSEGTVYGYTF.

The chain carries TRBV11-3 and TRBJ1-4; TRBD1 is a possible D gene (6 bases). Germline V CDR1 and CDR2: SGHNT, YENEEA. CDR3 length: 15 residues. With 5 bases removed from V and 7 bases from J, the gap between germline ends came to 17 bases. CDR3 sequence: CASSQPTGSGEKLFF. The DNA for the CDR3 is TGTGCCAGCAGCCAACCGACAGGCTCGGGTGAAAAACTGTTTTTT. The variable domain in full, completed from reference TRBV11-3 and TRBJ1-4, reads EAGVVQSPRYKIIEKKQPVAFWCNPISGHNTLYWYLQNLGQGPELLIRYENEEAVDDSQLPKDRFSAERLKGVDSTLKIQPAELGDSAVYLCASSQPTGSGEKLFFGSGTQLSVL.